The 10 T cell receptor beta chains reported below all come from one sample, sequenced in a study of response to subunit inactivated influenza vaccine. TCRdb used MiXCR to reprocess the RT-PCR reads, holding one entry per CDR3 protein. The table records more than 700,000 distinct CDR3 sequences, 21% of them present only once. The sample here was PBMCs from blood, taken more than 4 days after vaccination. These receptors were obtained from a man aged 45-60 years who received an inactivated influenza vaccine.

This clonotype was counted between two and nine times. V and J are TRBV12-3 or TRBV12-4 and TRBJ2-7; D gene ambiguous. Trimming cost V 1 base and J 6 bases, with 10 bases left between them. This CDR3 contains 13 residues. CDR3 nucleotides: TGTGCCAGCAGTTTAGGGGGATGGGCCGAGCAGTACTTC. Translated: CASSLGGWAEQYF.

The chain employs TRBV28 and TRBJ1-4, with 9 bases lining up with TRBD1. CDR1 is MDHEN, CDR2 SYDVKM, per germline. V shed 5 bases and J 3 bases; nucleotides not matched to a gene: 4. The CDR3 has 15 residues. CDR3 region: CASSKTGGSNEKLFF. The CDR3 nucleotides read TGTGCCAGCAGTAAAACAGGGGGCTCTAATGAAAAACTGTTTTTT.

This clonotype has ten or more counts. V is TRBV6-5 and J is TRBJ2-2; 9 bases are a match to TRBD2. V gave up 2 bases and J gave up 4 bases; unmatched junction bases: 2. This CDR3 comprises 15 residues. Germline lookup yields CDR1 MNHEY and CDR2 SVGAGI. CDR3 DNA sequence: TGTGCCAGCAGTTACGCGGGAGGGAGCACCGGGGAGCTGTTTTTT. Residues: CASSYAGGSTGELFF.

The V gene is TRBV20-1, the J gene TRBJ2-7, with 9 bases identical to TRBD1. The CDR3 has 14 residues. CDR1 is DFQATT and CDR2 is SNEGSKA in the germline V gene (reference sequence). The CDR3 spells CRCRNGQGTYEQYF. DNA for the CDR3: TGCAGATGTAGAAACGGACAGGGGACCTACGAGCAGTACTTC.

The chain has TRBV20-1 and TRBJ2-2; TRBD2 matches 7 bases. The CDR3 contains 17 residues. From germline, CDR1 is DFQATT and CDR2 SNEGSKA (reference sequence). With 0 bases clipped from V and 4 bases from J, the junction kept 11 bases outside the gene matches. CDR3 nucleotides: TGCAGTGCTAGAGATCTTCGGAGACTAGCAACCACCGGGGAGCTGTTTTTT. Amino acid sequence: CSARDLRRLATTGELFF.

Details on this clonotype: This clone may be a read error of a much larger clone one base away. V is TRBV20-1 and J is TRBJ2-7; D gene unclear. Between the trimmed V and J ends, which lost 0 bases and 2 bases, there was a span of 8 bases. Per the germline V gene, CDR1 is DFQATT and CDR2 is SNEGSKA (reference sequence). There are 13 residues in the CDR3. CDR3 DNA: TGCAGTGCTAGAGATACCCTAGCCTACGAGCAGTACTTC. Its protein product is CSARDTLAYEQYF.

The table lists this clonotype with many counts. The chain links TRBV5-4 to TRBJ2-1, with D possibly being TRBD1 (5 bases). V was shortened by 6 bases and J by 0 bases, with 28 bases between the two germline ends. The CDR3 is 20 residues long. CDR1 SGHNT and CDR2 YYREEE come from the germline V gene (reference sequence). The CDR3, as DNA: TGTGCCAGCACCTCTGAGACAGTCCGCGCTAAAGTTTACTCCTACAATGAGCAGTTCTTC. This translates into CASTSETVRAKVYSYNEQFF.

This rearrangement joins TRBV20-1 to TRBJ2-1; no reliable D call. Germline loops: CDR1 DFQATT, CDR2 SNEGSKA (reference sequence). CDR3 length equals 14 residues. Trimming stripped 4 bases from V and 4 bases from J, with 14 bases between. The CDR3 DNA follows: TGCAGTGCTAAGGTGACAACCAGATACAATGAGCAGTTCTTC. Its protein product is CSAKVTTRYNEQFF.

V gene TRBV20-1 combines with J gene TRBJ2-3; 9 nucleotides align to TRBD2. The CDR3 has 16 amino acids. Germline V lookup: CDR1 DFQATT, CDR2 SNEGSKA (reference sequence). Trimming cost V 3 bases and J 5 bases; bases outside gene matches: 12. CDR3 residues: CSASSGGGGAGDTQYF. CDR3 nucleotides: TGCAGTGCTAGCTCAGGTGGCGGGGGGGCCGGAGATACGCAGTATTTT.

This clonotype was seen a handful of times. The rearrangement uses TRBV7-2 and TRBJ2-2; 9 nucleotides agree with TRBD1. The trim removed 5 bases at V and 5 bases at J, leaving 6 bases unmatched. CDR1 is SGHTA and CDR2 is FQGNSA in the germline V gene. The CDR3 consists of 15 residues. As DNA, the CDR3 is TGTGCCAGCAGCCTAGAGGGGACAGGGACCGGGGAGCTGTTTTTT. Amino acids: CASSLEGTGTGELFF.